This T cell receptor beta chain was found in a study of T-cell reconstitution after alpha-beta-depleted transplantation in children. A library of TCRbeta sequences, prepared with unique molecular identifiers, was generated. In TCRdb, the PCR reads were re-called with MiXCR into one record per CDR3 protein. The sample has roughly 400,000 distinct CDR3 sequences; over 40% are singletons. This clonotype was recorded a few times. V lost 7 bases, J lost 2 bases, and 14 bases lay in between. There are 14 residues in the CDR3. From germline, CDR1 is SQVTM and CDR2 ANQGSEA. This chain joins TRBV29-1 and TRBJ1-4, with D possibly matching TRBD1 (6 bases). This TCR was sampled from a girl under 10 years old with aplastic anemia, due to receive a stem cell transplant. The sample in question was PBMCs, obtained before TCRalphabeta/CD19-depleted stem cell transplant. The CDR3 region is CSAGGAATNEKLFF. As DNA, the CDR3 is TGCAGCGCGGGGGGGGCCGCGACTAATGAAAAACTGTTTTTT.